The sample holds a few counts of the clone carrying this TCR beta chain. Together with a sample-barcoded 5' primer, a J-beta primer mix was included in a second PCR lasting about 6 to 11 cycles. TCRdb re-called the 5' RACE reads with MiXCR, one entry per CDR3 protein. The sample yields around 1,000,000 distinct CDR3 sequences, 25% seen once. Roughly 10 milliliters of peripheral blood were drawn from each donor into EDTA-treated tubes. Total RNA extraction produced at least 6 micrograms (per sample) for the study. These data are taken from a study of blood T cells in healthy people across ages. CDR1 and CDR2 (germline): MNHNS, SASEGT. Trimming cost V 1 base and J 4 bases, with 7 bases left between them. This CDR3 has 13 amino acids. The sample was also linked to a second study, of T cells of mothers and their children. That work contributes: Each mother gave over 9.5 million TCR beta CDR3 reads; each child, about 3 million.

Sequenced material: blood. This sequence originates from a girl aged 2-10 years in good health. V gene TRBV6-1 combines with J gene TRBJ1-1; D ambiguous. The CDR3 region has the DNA TGTGCCAGCAGTGAAGGGAGCGCCACTGAAGCTTTCTTT. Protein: CASSEGSATEAFF.